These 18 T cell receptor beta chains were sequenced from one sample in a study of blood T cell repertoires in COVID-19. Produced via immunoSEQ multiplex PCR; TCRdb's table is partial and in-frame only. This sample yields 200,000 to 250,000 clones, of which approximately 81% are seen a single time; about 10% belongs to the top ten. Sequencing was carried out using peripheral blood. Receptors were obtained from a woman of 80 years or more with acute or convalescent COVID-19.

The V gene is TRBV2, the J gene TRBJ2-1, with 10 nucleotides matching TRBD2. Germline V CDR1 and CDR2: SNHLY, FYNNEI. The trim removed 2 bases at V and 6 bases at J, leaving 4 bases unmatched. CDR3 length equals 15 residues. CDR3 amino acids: CASSEQAGGFNEQFF. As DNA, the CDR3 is TGTGCCAGCAGTGAACAAGCGGGGGGGTTCAATGAGCAGTTCTTC.

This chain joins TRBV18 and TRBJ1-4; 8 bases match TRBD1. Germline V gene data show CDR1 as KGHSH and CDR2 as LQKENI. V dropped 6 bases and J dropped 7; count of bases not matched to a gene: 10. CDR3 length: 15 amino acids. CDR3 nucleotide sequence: TGTGCCAGCTCGCTGGACAGGGTAGTAGGTGAAAAACTGTTTTTT. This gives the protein CASSLDRVVGEKLFF.

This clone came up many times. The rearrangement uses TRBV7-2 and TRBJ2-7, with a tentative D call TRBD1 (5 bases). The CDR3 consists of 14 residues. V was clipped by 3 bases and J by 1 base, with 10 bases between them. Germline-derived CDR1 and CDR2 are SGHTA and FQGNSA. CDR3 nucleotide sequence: TGTGCCAGCAGCTTTGCCAGGGAATCCTACGAGCAGTACTTC. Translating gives CASSFARESYEQYF.

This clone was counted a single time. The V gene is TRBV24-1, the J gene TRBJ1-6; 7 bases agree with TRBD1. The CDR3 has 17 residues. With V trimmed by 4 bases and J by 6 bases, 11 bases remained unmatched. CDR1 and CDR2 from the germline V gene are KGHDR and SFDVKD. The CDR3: CATSDHRTGVGNSPLHF. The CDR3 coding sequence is TGTGCCACCAGTGACCACCGAACAGGGGTTGGTAATTCACCCCTCCACTTT.

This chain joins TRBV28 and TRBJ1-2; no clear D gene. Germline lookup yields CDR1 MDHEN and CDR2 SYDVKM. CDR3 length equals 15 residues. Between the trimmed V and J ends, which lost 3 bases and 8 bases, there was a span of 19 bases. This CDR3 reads CASSFPHREVLGYTF. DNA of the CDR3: TGTGCCAGCAGTTTTCCCCACCGGGAGGTGCTCGGCTACACCTTC.

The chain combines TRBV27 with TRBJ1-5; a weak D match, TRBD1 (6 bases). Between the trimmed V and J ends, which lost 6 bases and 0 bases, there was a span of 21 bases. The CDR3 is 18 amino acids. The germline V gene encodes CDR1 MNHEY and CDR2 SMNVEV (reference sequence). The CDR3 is CASSLIFETGTSNQPQHF. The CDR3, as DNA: TGTGCCAGCAGCCTTATTTTTGAGACAGGAACTAGCAATCAGCCCCAGCATTTT.

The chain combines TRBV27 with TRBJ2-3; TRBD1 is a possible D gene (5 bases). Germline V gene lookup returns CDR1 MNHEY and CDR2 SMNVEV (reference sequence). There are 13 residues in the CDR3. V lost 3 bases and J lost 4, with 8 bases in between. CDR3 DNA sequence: TGTGCCAGCAGTTTGGGCAGGGCAGATACGCAGTATTTT. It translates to CASSLGRADTQYF.

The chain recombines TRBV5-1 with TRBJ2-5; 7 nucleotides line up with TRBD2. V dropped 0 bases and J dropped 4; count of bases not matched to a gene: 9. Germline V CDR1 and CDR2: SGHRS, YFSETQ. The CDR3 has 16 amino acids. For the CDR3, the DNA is TGCGCCAGCAGCTTGGACGGGACCCGCGGGGGAGAGACCCAGTACTTC. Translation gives CASSLDGTRGGETQYF.

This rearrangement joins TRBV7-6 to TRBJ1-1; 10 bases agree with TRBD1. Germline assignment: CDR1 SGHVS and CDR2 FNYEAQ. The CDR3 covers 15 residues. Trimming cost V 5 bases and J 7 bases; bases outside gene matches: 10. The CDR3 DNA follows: TGTGCCAGCAGCGCGCAGACAGGGGGCCCATATGAAGCTTTCTTT. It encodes CASSAQTGGPYEAFF.

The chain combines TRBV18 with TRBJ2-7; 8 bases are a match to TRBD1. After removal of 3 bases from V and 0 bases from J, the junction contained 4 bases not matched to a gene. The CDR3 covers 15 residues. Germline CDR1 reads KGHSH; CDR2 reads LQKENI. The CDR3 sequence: CASSPFGQGSYEQYF. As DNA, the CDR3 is TGTGCCAGCTCACCTTTTGGACAGGGCTCCTACGAGCAGTACTTC.

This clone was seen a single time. The DNA for the CDR3 is TGTGCCAGCGACCCGGGGGGACTAGCAAGGGAGACCCAGTACTTC. Translation: CASDPGGLARETQYF. The chain is built from TRBV3-1 (or the pseudogene TRBV3-2) and TRBJ2-5; 9 bases map to TRBD2. V lost 8 bases, J lost 5 bases, and 12 bases stayed unmatched. The CDR3 runs to 15 residues. Germline CDR1 is LGHDT and CDR2 is YNNKEL (reference sequence).

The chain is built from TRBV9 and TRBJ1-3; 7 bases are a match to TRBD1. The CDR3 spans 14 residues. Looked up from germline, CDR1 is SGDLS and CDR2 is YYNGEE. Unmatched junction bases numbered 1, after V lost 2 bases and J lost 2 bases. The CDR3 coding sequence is TGTGCCAGCAGCGTGACAGGGACTGGAAACACCATATATTTT. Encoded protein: CASSVTGTGNTIYF.

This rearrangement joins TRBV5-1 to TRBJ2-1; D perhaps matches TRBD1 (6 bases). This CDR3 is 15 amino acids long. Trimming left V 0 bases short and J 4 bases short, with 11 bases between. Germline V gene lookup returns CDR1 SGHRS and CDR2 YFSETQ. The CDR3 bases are TGCGCCAGCAGCTTGGACAGGGTTGGTTACAATGAGCAGTTCTTC. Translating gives CASSLDRVGYNEQFF.

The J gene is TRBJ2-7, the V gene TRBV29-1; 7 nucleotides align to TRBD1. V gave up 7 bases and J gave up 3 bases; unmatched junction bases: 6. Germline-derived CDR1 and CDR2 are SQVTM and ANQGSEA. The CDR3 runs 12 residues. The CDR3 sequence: CSARTGVYEQYF. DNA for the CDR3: TGCAGCGCCAGGACAGGTGTCTACGAGCAGTACTTC.

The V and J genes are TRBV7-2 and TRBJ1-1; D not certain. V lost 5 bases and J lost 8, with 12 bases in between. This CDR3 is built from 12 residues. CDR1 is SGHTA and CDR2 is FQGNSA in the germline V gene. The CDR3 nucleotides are TGTGCCAGCAGCCCCACAATGCCAGAAGCTTTCTTT. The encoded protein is CASSPTMPEAFF.

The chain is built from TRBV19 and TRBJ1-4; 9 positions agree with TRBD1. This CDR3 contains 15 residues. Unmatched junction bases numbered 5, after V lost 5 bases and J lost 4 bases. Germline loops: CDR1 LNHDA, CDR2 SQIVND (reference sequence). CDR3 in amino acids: CASSSGQGLNEKLFF. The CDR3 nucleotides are TGTGCCAGTAGTTCCGGACAGGGGCTTAATGAAAAACTGTTTTTT.

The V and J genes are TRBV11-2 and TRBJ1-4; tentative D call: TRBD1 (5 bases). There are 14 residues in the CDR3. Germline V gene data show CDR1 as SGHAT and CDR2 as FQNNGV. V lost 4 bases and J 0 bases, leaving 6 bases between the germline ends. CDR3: CASSWGATNEKLFF. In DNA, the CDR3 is TGTGCCAGCAGCTGGGGGGCAACTAATGAAAAACTGTTTTTT.

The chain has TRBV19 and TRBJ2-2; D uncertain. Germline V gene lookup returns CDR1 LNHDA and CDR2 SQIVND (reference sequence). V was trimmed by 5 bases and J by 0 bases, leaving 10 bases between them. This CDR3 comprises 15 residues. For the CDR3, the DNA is TGTGCCAGTAGTCAGATGGCAGCGAACACCGGGGAGCTGTTTTTT. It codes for CASSQMAANTGELFF.